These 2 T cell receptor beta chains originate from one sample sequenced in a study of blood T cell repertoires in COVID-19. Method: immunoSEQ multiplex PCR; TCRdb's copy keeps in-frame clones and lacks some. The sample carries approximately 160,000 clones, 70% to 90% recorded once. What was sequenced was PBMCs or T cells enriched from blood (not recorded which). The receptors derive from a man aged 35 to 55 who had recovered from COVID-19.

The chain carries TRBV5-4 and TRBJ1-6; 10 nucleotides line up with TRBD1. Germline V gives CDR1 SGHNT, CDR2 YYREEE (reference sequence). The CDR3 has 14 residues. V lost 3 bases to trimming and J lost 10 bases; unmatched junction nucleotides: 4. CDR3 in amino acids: CASSSTGGRSPLHF. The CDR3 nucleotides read TGTGCCAGCAGCTCGACAGGGGGCCGCTCACCCCTCCACTTT.

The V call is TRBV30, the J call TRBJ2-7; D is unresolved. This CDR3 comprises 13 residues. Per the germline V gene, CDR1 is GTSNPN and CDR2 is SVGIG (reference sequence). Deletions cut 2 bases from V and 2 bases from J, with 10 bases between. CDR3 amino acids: CAWSRGPPYEQYV. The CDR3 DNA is TGTGCCTGGAGTAGAGGTCCCCCCTACGAGCAGTACGTC.